What follows describes a single T cell receptor (beta chain). Its matching antigen is unknown. The data were obtained in a study of CXCR3-negative and CXCR3-positive naive CD8 T cells. General study results and limits: Relative to CXCR3-negative naive cells, CXCR3-positive naive cells had more hydrophobic TRB CDR3s. PBMCs showed partially decreased CXCR3 expression after cryopreservation, and most assays used fresh PBMCs.

The CDR3 contains 13 residues. From germline, CDR1 is SQVTM and CDR2 ANQGSEA. Each TRB cDNA library was prepared by 5' RACE (with UMI labels). Following a re-call of the 5' RACE reads, TCRdb has one entry per CDR3 protein and lacks DNA. The sample table sets out over 70,000 distinct CDR3 sequences. The origin of this receptor is a human donor in good health. Some clones in this sample may be carry-over from other donors' samples. This chain links TRBV29-1 with TRBJ1-1; the TCRdb call, TRBD1, lacks DNA for checking. Sequencing input: naive CXCR3+ CD8+ T cells from blood. Subset noted: CD45RO-CCR7+CD27+CD95- naive CD8+ T cells expressing CXCR3 (TNR3+). Here the CDR3 reads CSVYMGGDTEAFF.